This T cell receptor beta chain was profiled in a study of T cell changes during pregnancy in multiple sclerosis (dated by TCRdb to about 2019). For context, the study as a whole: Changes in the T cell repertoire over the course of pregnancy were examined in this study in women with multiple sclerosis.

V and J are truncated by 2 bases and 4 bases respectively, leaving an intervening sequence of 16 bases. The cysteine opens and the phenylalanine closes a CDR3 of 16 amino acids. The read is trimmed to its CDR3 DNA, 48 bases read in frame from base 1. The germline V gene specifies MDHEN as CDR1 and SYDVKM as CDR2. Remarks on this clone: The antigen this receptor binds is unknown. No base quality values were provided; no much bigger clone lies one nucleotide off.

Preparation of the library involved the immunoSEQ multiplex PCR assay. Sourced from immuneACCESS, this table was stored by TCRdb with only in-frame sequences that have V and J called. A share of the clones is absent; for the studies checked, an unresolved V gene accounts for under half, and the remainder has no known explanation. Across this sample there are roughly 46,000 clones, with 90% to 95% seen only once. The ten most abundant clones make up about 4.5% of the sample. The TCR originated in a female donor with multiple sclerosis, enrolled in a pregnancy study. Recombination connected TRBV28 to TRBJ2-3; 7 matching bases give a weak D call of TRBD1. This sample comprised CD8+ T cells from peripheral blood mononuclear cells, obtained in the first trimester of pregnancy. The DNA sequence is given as TGTGCCAGCAGTTTACGCGGCGGGACAGTCGCAGATACGCAGTATTTT. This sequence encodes CASSLRGGTVADTQYF. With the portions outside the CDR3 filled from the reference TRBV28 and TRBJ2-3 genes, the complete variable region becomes DVKVTQSSRYLVKRTGEKVFLECVQDMDHENMFWYRQDPGLGLRLIYFSYDVKMKEKGDIPEGYSVSREKKERFSLILESASTNQTSMYLCASSLRGGTVADTQYFGPGTRLTVL.